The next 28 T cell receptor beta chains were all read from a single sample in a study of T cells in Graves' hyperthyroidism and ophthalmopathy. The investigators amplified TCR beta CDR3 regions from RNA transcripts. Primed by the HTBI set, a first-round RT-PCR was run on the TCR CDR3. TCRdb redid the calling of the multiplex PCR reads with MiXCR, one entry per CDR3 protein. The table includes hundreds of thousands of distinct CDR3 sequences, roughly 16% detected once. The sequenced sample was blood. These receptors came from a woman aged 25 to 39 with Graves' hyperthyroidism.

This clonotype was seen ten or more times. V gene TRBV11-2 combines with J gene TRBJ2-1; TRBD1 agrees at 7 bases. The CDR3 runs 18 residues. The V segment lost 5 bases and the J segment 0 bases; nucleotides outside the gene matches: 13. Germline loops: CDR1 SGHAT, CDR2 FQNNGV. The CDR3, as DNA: TGTGCCAGCAGCCCCCACCCCGACAGGGCCAGCTCCTACAATGAGCAGTTCTTC. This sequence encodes CASSPHPDRASSYNEQFF. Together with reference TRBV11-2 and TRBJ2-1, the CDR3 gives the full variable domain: EAGVAQSPRYKIIEKRQSVAFWCNPISGHATLYWYQQILGQGPKLLIQFQNNGVVDDSQLPKDRFSAERLKGVDSTLKIQPAKLEDSAVYLCASSPHPDRASSYNEQFFGPGTRLTVL.

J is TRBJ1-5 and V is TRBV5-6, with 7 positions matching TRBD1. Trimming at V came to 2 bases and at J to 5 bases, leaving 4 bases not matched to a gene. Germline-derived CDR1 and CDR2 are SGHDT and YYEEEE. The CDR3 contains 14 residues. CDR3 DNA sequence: TGTGCCAGCAGCTTCGGGACAGTCTATCAGCCCCAGCATTTT. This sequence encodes CASSFGTVYQPQHF.

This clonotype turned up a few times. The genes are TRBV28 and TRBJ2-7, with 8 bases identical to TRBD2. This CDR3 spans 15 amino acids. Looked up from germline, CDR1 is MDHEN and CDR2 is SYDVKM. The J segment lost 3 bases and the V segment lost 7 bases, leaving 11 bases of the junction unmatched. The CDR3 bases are TGTGCCAGCAATTCCCCCCAGCGGGAGTACTACGAGCAGTACTTC. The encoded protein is CASNSPQREYYEQYF. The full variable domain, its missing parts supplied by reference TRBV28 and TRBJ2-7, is DVKVTQSSRYLVKRTGEKVFLECVQDMDHENMFWYRQDPGLGLRLIYFSYDVKMKEKGDIPEGYSVSREKKERFSLILESASTNQTSMYLCASNSPQREYYEQYFGPGTRLTVT.

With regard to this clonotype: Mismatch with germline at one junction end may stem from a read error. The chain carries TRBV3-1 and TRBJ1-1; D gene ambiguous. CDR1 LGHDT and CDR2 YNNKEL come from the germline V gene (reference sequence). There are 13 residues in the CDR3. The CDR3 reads CACSQLYDTEAFF. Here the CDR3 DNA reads TGTGCCTGCAGCCAGCTATACGACACTGAAGCTTTCTTT.

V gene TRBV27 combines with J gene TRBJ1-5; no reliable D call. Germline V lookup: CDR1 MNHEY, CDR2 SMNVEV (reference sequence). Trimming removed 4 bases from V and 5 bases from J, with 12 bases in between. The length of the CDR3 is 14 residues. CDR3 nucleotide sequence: TGTGCCAGCAGTTCCTACCCCTCGGATCAGCCCCAGCATTTT. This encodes CASSSYPSDQPQHF.

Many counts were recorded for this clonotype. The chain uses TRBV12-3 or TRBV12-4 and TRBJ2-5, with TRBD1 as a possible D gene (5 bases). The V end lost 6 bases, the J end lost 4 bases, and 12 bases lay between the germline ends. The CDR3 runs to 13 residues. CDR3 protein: CASRQGALETQYF. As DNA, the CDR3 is TGTGCCAGCAGGCAGGGTGCCTTAGAGACCCAGTACTTC.

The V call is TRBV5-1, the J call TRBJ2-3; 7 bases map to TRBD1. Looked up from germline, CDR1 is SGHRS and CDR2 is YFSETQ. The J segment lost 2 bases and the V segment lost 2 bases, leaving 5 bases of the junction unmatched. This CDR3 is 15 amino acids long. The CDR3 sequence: CASSLDRALTDTQYF. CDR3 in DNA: TGCGCCAGCAGCTTAGACAGGGCTCTCACAGATACGCAGTATTTT.

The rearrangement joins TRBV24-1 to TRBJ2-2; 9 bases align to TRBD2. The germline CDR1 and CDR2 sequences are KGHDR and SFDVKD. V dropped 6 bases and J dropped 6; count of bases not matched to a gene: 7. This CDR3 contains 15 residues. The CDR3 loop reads CATSTLAGPPGELFF. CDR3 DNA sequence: TGTGCCACCAGTACGCTAGCGGGACCCCCCGGGGAGCTGTTTTTT.

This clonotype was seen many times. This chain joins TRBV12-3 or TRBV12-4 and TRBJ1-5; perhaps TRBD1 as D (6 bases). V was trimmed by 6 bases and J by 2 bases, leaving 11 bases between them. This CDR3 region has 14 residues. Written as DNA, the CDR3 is TGTGCCAGCAGCCTAAACAGGGGCAATCAGCCCCAGCATTTT. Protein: CASSLNRGNQPQHF.

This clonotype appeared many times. CDR3 amino acids: CSAPGRPSESSYNSPLHF. The CDR3 coding sequence is TGCAGTGCTCCGGGCCGACCAAGCGAGAGCTCCTATAATTCACCCCTCCACTTT. The chain recombines TRBV20-1 with TRBJ1-6; D is unclear. The CDR3 is 18 amino acids. CDR1 DFQATT and CDR2 SNEGSKA come from the germline V gene (reference sequence). Trimming removed 5 bases at V and 0 bases at J, with 20 bases between.

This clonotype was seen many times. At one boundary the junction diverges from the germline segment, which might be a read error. CDR3 nucleotide sequence: TGCGCCAGCACTGAGAGGGGGGGAGACACTGAAGCTTTCTTT. This translates into CASTERGGDTEAFF. The rearrangement joins TRBV10-2 to TRBJ1-1; weak D call: TRBD1 (6 bases). In germline, CDR1 is WSHSY, CDR2 SAAADI. The CDR3 runs 14 residues.

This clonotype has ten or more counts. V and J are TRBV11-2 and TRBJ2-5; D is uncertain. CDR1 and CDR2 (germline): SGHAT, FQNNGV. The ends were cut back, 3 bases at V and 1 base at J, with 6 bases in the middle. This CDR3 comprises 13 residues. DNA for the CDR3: TGTGCCAGCAGCTTCTTCCTCCAAGAGACCCAGTACTTC. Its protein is CASSFFLQETQYF.

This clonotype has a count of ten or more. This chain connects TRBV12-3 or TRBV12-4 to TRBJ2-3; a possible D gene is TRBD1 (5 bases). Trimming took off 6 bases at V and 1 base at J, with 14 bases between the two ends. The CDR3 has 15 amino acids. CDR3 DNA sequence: TGTGCCAGCAGGAAGGGGAACGCCGGCACAGATACGCAGTATTTT. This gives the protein CASRKGNAGTDTQYF.

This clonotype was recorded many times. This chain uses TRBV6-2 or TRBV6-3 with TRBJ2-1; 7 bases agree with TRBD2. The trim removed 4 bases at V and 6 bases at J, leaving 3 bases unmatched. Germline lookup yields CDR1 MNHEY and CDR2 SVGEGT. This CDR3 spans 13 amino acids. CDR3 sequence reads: CASSWTRANEQFF. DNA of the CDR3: TGTGCCAGCAGTTGGACTAGGGCCAATGAGCAGTTCTTC.

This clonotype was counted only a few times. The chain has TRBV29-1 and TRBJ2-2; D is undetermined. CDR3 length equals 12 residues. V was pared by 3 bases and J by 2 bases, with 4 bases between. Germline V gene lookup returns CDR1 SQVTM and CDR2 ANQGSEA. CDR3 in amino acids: CSVESNTGELFF. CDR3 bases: TGCAGCGTTGAGTCAAACACCGGGGAGCTGTTTTTT.

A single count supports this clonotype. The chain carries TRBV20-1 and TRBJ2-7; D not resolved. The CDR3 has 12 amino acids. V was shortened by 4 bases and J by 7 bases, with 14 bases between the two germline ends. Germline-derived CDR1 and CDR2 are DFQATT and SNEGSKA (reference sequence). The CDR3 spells CSANPLRVEQYF. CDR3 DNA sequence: TGCAGTGCTAATCCCTTAAGGGTTGAGCAGTACTTC.

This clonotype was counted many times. The CDR3 loop is CASSYLYWNEQFF. DNA for the CDR3: TGTGCCAGCAGTTACTTATACTGGAATGAGCAGTTCTTC. The rearrangement links TRBV6-2 or TRBV6-3 to TRBJ2-1; D ambiguous. V lost 1 base and J lost 7, with 8 bases in between. The CDR3 sequence is 13 residues long. Germline V gives CDR1 MNHEY, CDR2 SVGEGT.

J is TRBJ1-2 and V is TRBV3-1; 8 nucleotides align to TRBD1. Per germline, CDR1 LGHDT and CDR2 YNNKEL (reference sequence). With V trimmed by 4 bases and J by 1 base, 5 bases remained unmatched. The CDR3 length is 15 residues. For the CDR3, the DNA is TGTGCCAGCAGCCGACAGGGGTGGGATAACTATGGCTACACCTTC. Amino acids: CASSRQGWDNYGYTF.

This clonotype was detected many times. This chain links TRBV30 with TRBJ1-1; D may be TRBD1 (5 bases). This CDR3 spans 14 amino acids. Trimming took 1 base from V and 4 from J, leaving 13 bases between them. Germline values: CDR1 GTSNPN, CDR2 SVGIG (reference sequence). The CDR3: CAWSEEGSSTEAFF. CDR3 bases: TGTGCCTGGAGTGAGGAGGGGTCGAGCACTGAAGCTTTCTTT.

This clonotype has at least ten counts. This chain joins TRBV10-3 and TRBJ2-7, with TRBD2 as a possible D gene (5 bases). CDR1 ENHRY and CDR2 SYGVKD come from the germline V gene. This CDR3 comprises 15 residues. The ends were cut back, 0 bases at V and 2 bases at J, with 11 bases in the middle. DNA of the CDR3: TGTGCCATCAGTGAGTCGAGAGGGCAACCCTACGAGCAGTACTTC. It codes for CAISESRGQPYEQYF.

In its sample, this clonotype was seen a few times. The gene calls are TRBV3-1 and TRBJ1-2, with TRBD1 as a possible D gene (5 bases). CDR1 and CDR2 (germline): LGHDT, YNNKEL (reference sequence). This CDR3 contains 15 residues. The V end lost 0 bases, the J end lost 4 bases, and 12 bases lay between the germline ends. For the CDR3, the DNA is TGTGCCAGCAGCCAAGAGCCCGGGGCCCTCTATGGCTACACCTTC. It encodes CASSQEPGALYGYTF.

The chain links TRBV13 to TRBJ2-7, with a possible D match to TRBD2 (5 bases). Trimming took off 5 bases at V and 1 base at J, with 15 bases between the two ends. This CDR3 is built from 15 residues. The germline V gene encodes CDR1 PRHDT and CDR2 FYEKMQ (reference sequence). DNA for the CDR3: TGTGCCAGCAGCCCCCCCGGGCAGCGGTCCTACGAGCAGTACTTC. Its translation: CASSPPGQRSYEQYF.

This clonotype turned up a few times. CDR3 amino acids: CATYSSYGYTF. CDR3 DNA sequence: TGTGCCACCTACAGCTCCTATGGCTACACCTTC. This chain links TRBV3-1 with TRBJ1-2; D remains unclear. With 10 bases removed from V and 4 bases from J, the gap between germline ends came to 10 bases. This CDR3 comprises 11 residues. Germline lookup yields CDR1 LGHDT and CDR2 YNNKEL (reference sequence).

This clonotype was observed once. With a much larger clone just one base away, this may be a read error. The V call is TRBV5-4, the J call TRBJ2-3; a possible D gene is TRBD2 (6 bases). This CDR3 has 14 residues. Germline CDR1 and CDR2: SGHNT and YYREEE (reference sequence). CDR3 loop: CASGLGGWGDTQYF. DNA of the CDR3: TGTGCCAGCGGCTTGGGAGGTTGGGGGGATACGCAGTATTTT.

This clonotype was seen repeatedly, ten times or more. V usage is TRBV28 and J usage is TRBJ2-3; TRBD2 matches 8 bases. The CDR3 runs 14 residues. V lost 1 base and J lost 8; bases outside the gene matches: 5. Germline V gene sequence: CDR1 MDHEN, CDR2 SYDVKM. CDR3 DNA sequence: TGTGCCAGCAGTTTATTTGCGGGAGGACCTACGCAGTATTTT. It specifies CASSLFAGGPTQYF. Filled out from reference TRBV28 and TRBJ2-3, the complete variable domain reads DVKVTQSSRYLVKRTGEKVFLECVQDMDHENMFWYRQDPGLGLRLIYFSYDVKMKEKGDIPEGYSVSREKKERFSLILESASTNQTSMYLCASSLFAGGPTQYFGPGTRLTVL.

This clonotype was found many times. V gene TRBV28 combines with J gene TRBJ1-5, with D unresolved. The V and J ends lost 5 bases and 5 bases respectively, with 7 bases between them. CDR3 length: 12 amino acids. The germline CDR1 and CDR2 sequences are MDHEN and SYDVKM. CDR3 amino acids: CASSTSDQPQHF. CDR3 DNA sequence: TGTGCCAGCAGTACCAGCGATCAGCCCCAGCATTTT.

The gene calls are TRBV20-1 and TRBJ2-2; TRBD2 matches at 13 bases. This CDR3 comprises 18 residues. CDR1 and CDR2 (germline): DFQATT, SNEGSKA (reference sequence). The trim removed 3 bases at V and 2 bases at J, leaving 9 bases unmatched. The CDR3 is CSASRGLAGYSNTGELFF. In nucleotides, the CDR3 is TGCAGTGCTAGTAGGGGACTAGCGGGATACTCCAACACCGGGGAGCTGTTTTTT.

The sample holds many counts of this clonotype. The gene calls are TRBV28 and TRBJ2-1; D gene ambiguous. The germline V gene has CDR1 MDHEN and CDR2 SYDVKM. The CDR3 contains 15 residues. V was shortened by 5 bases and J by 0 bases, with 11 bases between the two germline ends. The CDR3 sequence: CASSRAPSSYNEQFF. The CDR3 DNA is TGTGCCAGCAGTCGAGCCCCGAGCTCCTACAATGAGCAGTTCTTC.